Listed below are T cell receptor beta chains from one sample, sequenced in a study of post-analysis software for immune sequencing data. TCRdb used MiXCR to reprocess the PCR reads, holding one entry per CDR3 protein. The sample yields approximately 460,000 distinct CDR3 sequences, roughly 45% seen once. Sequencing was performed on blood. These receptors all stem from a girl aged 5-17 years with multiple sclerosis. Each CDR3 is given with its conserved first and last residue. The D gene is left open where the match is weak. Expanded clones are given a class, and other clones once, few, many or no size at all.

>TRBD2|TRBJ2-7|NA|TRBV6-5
CASSQNLAGAAEQYF
TGTGCCAGCAGTCAAAATCTAGCGGGAGCTGCCGAGCAGTACTTC
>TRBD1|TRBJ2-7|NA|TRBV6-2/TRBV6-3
CASTRGGDEQYF
TGTGCCAGCACCAGAGGGGGCGACGAGCAGTACTTC
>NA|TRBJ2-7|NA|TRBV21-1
CASSRLKTTYEQYF
TGTGCCAGCAGCAGACTCAAGACCACCTACGAGCAGTACTTC
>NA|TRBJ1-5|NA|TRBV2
CAIKTAPRQPQHF
TGTGCCATCAAGACAGCCCCAAGGCAGCCCCAGCATTTT
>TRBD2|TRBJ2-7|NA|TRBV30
CAWSVSGGYEQYF
TGTGCCTGGAGTGTTAGCGGGGGGTACGAGCAGTACTTC
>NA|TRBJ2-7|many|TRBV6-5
CASSYRSFYEQYF
TGTGCCAGCAGTTACAGGTCGTTCTACGAGCAGTACTTC
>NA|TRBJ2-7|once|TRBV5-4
CASSPPDLPYEQYF
TGTGCCAGCAGCCCCCCGGACTTGCCCTACGAGCAGTACTTC
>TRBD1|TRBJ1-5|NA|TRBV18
CASSQTGGHQPQHF
TGTGCCAGCTCACAGACAGGGGGACATCAGCCCCAGCATTTT
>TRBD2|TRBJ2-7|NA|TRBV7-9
CASSLGLAGAYSAHEQYF
TGTGCCAGCAGCTTGGGGCTAGCGGGAGCATACTCGGCCCACGAGCAGTACTTC
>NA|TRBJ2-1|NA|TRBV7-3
CASSSPGESSYNEQFF
TGTGCCAGCAGCTCACCAGGCGAGAGCTCCTACAATGAGCAGTTCTTC
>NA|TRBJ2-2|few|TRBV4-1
CASSQWAVRPTGELFF
TGCGCCAGCAGCCAATGGGCGGTCCGCCCCACCGGGGAGCTGTTTTTT
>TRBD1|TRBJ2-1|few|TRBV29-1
CSVEARDRVSYNEQFF
TGCAGCGTTGAAGCCAGGGACAGGGTCTCCTACAATGAGCAGTTCTTC
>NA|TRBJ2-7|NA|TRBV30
CAWGGDGVRNEQYF
TGTGCCTGGGGTGGGGACGGGGTCAGGAACGAGCAGTACTTC
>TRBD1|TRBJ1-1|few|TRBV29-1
CSVAKGAGMNTEAFF
TGCAGCGTTGCAAAGGGGGCGGGCATGAACACTGAAGCTTTCTTT
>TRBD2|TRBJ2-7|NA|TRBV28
CASLPSGISVGGYEQYF
TGTGCCAGCTTACCCAGCGGGATAAGTGTCGGAGGGTACGAGCAGTACTTC
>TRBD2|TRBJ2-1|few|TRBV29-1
CSVEDWTSGREHEQFF
TGCAGCGTTGAAGATTGGACTAGCGGGAGGGAACATGAGCAGTTCTTC
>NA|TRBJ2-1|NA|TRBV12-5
CASGLGGSYNEQFF
TGTGCTAGTGGTTTAGGGGGCTCCTACAATGAGCAGTTCTTC
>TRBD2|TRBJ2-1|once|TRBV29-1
CSVEELAGGYNEQFF
TGCAGCGTTGAAGAACTAGCGGGTGGATACAATGAGCAGTTCTTC
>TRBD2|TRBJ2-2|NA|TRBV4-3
CASSPGLALTGELFF
TGCGCCAGCAGCCCGGGACTAGCGCTGACCGGGGAGCTGTTTTTT
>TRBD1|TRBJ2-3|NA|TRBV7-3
CASSLRGTAYYTDTQYF
TGTGCCAGCAGCTTAAGGGGGACAGCATATTACACAGATACGCAGTATTTT